This TCR beta chain was documented in a study of T cell repertoires in ileal Crohn's disease. Study summary: Roughly 40% were active smokers at surgery; median disease duration was roughly 7.9 years.

Sample time point: proximal margin of the surgical specimen (macroscopically non-inflamed). Eligibility required adulthood, ileal or ileocolonic Crohn's disease and indicated ileocolonic resection. Study findings and constraints: Endoscopic recurrence occurred in every patient whose clonality exceeded 26.8%. Active smokers at surgery had more clonal expansions than non-smokers.

On this clone: What it binds is not known.

Data came from immunoSEQ multiplex PCR; TCRdb stores just in-frame clones and leaves some out. In the table there are about 5,700 clones, about three quarters of which are singletons. Per germline, CDR1 SGDLS and CDR2 YYNGEE. The CDR3 sequence is 14 residues long. V was pared by 3 bases and J by 2 bases, with 12 bases between. The sequenced sample consisted of ileal tissue. The chain couples TRBV9 to TRBJ2-7; D gene uncertain. The TCR comes from an adult with Crohn's disease. In DNA form, the CDR3 reads TGTGCCAGCAGCGCCACAGATGCGCCCTACGAGCAGTACTTC. This sequence encodes CASSATDAPYEQYF.